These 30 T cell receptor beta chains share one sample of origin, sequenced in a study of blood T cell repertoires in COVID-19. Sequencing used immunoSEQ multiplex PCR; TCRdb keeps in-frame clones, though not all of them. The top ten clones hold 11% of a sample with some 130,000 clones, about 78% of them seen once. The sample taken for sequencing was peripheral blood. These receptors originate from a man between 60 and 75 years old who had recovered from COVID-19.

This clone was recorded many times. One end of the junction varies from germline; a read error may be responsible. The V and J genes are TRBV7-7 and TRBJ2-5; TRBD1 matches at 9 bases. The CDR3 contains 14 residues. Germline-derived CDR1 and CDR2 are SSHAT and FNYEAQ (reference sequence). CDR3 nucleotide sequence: TGTGCTAGCAGCTTAGGGACAGGGCTGGAGACCCAGTACTTC. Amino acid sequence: CASSLGTGLETQYF.

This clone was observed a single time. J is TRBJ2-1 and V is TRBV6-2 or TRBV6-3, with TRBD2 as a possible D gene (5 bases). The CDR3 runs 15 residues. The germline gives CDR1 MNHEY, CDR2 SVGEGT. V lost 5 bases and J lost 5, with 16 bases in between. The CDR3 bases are TGTGCCAGCAGTCCACTTAGCGAAGGAAACAATGAGCAGTTCTTC. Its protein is CASSPLSEGNNEQFF.

The CDR3 DNA follows: TGTGCCAGCAGTCCTGCCGGGACAGGAAGTGAAAAACTGTTTTTT. This gives the protein CASSPAGTGSEKLFF. V usage is TRBV27 and J usage is TRBJ1-4; 8 bases map to TRBD1. The CDR3 sequence is 15 residues long. Per the germline V gene, CDR1 is MNHEY and CDR2 is SMNVEV (reference sequence). Trimming removed 5 bases from V and 7 bases from J; junction bases left unmatched: 9.

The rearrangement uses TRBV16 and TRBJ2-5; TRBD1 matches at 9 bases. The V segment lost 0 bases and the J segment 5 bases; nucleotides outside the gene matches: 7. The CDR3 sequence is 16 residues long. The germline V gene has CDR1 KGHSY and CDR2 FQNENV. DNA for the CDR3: TGTGCCAGCAGCCAATCGAAGGGACAGGGAAAGGAGACCCAGTACTTC. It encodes CASSQSKGQGKETQYF.

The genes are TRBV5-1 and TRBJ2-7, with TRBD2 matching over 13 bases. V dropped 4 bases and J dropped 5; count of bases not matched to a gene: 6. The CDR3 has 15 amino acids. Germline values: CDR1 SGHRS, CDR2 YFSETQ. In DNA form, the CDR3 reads TGCGCCAGCAGCGTAACTAGCGGGAGGGCTGACGAGCAGTACTTC. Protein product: CASSVTSGRADEQYF.

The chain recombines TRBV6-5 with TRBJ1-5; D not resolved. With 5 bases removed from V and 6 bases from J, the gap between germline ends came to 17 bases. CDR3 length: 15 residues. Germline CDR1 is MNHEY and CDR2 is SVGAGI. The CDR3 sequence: CASSTTGYDGQPQHF. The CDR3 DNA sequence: TGTGCCAGCAGTACGACCGGGTACGACGGTCAGCCCCAGCATTTT.

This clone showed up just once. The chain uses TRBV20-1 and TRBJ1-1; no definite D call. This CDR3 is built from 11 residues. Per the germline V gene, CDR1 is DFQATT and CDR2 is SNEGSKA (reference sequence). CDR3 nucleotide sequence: TGCAGCTCTTTATCGAACACTGAAGCTTTCTTT. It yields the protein CSSLSNTEAFF.

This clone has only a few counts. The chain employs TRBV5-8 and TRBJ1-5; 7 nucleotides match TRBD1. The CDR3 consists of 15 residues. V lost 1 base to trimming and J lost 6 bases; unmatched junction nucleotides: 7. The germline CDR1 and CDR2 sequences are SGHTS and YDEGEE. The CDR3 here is CASSLKGGRGQPQHF. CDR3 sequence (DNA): TGTGCCAGCAGCTTGAAAGGGGGCAGGGGTCAGCCCCAGCATTTT.

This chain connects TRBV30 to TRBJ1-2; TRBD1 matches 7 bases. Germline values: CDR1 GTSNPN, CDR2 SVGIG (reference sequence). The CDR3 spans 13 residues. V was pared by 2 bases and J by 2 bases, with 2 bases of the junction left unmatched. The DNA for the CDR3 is TGTGCCTGGAGTTTACAGGGGAACTATGGCTACACCTTC. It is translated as CAWSLQGNYGYTF.

CDR3 in amino acids: CSVGQGRANEQFF. In DNA form, the CDR3 reads TGCAGCGTAGGACAGGGAAGGGCCAATGAGCAGTTCTTC. This rearrangement joins TRBV29-1 to TRBJ2-1, with 8 bases fitting TRBD1. The germline V gene encodes CDR1 SQVTM and CDR2 ANQGSEA. The CDR3 contains 13 residues. Losses at the gene ends were 6 bases for V and 6 bases for J; bases not matched to a gene: 7.

The CDR3 nucleotides read TGCGCCAGCAGCCTGACACCGCCGAATTCACCCCTCCACTTT. It specifies CASSLTPPNSPLHF. The chain combines TRBV4-3 with TRBJ1-6, with unresolved D. Trimming took off 4 bases at V and 7 bases at J, with 11 bases between the two ends. CDR3 size: 14 residues. Germline V lookup: CDR1 LGHNA, CDR2 YSLEER.

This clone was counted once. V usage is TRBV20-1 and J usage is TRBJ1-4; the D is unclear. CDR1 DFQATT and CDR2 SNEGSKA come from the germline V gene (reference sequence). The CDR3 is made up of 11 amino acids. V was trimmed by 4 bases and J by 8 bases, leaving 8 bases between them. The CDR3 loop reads CSAMAREKLFF. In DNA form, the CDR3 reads TGCAGTGCTATGGCCAGGGAAAAACTGTTTTTT.

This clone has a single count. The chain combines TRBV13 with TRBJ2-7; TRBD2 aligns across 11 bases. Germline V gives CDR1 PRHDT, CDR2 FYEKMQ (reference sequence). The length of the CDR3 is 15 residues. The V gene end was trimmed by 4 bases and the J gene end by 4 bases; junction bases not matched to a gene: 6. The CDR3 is CASSSSSGRLYEQYF. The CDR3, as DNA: TGTGCCAGCAGCTCGTCTAGCGGGAGGCTATACGAGCAGTACTTC.

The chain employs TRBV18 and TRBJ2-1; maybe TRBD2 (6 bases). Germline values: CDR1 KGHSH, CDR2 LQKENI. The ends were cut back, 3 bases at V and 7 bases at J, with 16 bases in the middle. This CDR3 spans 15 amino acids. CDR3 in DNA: TGTGCCAGCTCACCTCCGGGACTTGGGGCGAATGAGCAGTTCTTC. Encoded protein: CASSPPGLGANEQFF. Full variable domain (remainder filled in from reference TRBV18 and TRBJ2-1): NAGVMQNPRHLVRRRGQEARLRCSPMKGHSHVYWYRQLPEEGLKFMVYLQKENIIDESGMPKERFSAEFPKEGPSILRIQQVVRGDSAAYFCASSPPGLGANEQFFGPGTRLTVL.

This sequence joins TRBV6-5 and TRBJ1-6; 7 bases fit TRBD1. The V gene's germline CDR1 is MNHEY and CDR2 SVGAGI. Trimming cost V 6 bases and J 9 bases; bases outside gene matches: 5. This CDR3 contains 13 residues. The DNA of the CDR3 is TGTGCCAGCAGAGACAGGGTGGGTTCACCCCTCCACTTT. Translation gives CASRDRVGSPLHF.

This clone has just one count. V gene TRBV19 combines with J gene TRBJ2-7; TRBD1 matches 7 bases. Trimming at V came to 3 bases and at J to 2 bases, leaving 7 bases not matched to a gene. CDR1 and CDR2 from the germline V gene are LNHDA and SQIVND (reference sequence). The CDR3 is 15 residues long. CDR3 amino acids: CASSITSQGAYEQYF. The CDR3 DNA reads TGTGCCAGTAGTATCACCAGCCAGGGGGCCTACGAGCAGTACTTC.

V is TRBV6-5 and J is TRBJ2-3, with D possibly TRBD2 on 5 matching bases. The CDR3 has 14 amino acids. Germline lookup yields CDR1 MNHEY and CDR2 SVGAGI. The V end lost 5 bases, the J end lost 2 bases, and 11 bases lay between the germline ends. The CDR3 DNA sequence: TGTGCCAGCAGTCGAGGGCAGTCCACAGATACGCAGTATTTT. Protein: CASSRGQSTDTQYF.

For the CDR3, the DNA is TGTGCCAGCAGCCAGACAGGGGCCAAAAACATTCAGTACTTC. Translated, it gives CASSQTGAKNIQYF. The chain employs TRBV5-6 and TRBJ2-4; 7 nucleotides align to TRBD1. Germline V gene sequence: CDR1 SGHDT, CDR2 YYEEEE. The length of the CDR3 is 14 residues. Trimming cost V 4 bases and J 1 base; bases outside gene matches: 2.

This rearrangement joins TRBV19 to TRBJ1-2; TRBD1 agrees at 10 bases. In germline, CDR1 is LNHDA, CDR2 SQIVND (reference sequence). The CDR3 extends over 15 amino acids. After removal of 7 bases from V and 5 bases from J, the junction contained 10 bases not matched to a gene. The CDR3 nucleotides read TGTGCCAGTAAGTCCGGGACAGGGGATCGTTATGGCTACACCTTC. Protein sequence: CASKSGTGDRYGYTF. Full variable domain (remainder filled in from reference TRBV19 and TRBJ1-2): DGGITQSPKYLFRKEGQNVTLSCEQNLNHDAMYWYRQDPGQGLRLIYYSQIVNDFQKGDIAEGYSVSREKKESFPLTVTSAQKNPTAFYLCASKSGTGDRYGYTFGSGTRLTVV.

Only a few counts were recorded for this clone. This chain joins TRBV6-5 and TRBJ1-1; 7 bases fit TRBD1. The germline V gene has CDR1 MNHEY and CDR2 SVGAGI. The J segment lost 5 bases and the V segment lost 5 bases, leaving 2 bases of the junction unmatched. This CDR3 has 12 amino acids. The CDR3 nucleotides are TGTGCCAGCAGTCGGGGACAGACTGAAGCTTTCTTT. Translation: CASSRGQTEAFF.

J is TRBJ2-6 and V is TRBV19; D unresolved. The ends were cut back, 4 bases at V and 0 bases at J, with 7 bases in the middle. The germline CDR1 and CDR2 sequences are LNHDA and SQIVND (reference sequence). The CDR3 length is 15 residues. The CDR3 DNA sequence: TGTGCCAGTAGTAGCGGTCTCTCTGGGGCCAACGTCCTGACTTTC. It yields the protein CASSSGLSGANVLTF.

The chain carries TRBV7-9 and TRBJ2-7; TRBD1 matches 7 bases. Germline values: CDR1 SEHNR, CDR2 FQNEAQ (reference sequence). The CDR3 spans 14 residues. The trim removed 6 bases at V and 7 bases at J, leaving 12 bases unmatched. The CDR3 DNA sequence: TGTGCCAGCAGTCGACGGGACAGCAGAGGGGAGCAGTACTTC. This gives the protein CASSRRDSRGEQYF.

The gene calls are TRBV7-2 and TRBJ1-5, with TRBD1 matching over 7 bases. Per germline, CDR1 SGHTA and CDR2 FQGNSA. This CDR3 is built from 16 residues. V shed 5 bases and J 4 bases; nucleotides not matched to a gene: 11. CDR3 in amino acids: CASSLGTVVTNQPQHF. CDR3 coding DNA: TGTGCCAGCAGCCTCGGGACAGTTGTCACGAATCAGCCCCAGCATTTT.

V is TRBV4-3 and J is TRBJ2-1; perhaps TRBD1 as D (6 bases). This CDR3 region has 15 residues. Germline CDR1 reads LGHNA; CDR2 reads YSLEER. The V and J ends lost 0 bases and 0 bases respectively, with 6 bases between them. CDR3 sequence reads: CASSQEQGSYNEQFF. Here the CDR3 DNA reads TGCGCCAGCAGCCAAGAACAGGGCTCCTACAATGAGCAGTTCTTC.

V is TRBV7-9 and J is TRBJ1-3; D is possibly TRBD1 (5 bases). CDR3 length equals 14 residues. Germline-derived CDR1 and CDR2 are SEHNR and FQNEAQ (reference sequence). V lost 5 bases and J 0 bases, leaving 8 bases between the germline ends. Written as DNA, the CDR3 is TGTGCCAGCAGCCCCAGGGACTCTGGAAACACCATATATTTT. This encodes CASSPRDSGNTIYF.

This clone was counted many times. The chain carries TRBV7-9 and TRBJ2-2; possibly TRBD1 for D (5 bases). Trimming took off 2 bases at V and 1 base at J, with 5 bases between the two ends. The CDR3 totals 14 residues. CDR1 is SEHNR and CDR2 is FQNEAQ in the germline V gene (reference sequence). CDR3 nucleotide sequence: TGTGCCAGCAGCTTACAGGGGAACACCGGGGAGCTGTTTTTT. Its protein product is CASSLQGNTGELFF.

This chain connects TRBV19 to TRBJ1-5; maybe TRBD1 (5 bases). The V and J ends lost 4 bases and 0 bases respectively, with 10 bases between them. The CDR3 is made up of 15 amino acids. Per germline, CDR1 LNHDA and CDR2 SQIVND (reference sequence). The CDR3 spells CASSTTAGSNQPQHF. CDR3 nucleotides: TGTGCCAGTAGTACGACAGCGGGTAGCAATCAGCCCCAGCATTTT.

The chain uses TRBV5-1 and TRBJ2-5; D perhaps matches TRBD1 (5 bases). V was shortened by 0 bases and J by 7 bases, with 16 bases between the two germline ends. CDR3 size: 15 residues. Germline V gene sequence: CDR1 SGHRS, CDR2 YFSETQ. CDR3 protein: CASSLDLGREVTQYF. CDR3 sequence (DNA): TGCGCCAGCAGCTTGGATTTAGGCAGGGAAGTGACCCAGTACTTC. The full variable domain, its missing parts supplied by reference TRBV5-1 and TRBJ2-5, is KAGVTQTPRYLIKTRGQQVTLSCSPISGHRSVSWYQQTPGQGLQFLFEYFSETQRNKGNFPGRFSGRQFSNSRSEMNVSTLELGDSALYLCASSLDLGREVTQYFGPGTRLLVL.

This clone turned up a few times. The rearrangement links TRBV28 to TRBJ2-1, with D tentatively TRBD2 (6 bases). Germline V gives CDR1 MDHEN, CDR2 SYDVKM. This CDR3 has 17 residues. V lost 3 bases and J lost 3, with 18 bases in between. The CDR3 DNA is TGTGCCAGCAGTTTTATTGGTTACGGGAGCGGCTACAATGAGCAGTTCTTC. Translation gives CASSFIGYGSGYNEQFF.

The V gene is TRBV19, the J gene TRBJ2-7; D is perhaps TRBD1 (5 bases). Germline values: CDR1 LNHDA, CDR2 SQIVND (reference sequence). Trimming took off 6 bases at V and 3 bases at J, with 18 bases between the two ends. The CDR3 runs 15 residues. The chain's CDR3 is CASSNLHRMHYEQYF. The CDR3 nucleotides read TGTGCCAGTAGCAACCTCCACAGGATGCACTACGAGCAGTACTTC.